Described below is a single T cell receptor (beta chain) sequence and its context. The data were obtained in a study of blood T cell repertoires in COVID-19. Whole-study context: Specimens from acute and convalescent COVID-19 originated in the United States, Italy and Spain. T cells, B-cell-depleted T cells, or PBMCs supplied cDNA or gDNA.

Authors' methods: From reference gene primer amplification, estimates of nucleated cell counts were derived. Sequenced by immunoSEQ multiplex PCR; TCRdb stores in-frame clones only, minus some. V, J and clone size reflect that table, while D and trimming were determined from the DNA. The sample lists approximately 260,000 clones; roughly nine tenths were seen once. Germline CDR1 SEHNR, CDR2 FQNEAQ (reference sequence). CDR3 length: 16 residues. The germline V and J ends were trimmed by 5 bases and 0 bases, with 13 bases remaining between them. The V gene is TRBV7-9, the J gene TRBJ1-4; the D gene is possibly TRBD1 (6 bases). This TCR came from a woman in her forties who had recovered from COVID-19. Specimen: peripheral blood. The CDR3 spells CASSQTGIPTNEKLFF. The CDR3 DNA reads TGTGCCAGCAGCCAAACAGGGATCCCAACTAATGAAAAACTGTTTTTT. The variable domain in full, completed from reference TRBV7-9 and TRBJ1-4, reads DTGVSQNPRHKITKRGQNVTFRCDPISEHNRLYWYRQTLGQGPEFLTYFQNEAQLEKSRLLSDRFSAERPKGSFSTLEIQRTEQGDSAMYLCASSQTGIPTNEKLFFGSGTQLSVL.